This T cell receptor beta chain emerged from a study of blood T cell repertoires in COVID-19. V lost 4 bases to trimming and J lost 4 bases; unmatched junction nucleotides: 6. The CDR3 covers 17 residues. Germline CDR1 SNHLY, CDR2 FYNNEI. Sequencing used immunoSEQ multiplex PCR; TCRdb keeps in-frame clones, though not all of them. The sample lists about 13,000 clones, around 76% occurring once. V is TRBV2 and J is TRBJ2-2; 13 nucleotides match TRBD2. The receptor's source is a woman older than 75 with acute or convalescent COVID-19. Sequences were obtained from peripheral blood. The CDR3 sequence is CASSAGTSGEITGELFF. In DNA form, the CDR3 reads TGTGCCAGCAGTGCTGGGACTAGCGGGGAGATCACCGGGGAGCTGTTTTTT. The variable domain in full, with the rest retrieved from reference TRBV2 and TRBJ2-2, is EPEVTQTPSHQVTQMGQEVILRCVPISNHLYFYWYRQILGQKVEFLVSFYNNEISEKSEIFDDQFSVERPDGSNFTLKIRSTKLEDSAMYFCASSAGTSGEITGELFFGEGSRLTVL.